This T cell receptor beta chain stems from a study of control samples from healthy donors and cancer patients. This CDR3 spans 17 amino acids. With V trimmed by 2 bases and J by 3 bases, 6 bases remained unmatched. Germline-derived CDR1 and CDR2 are MDHEN and SYDVKM. Libraries were prepared by immunoSEQ multiplex PCR; TCRdb keeps only in-frame clonotypes and omits some of them. The repertoire includes around 85,000 clones, about 89% of them detected once, and around 7.6% sits in the top ten. The gene calls are TRBV28 and TRBJ2-3; 12 nucleotides match TRBD2. The receptor's source is a woman in her sixties in good health. The sequenced material came from blood. The CDR3 DNA reads TGTGCCAGCAGTTTAGGGGTCCTAGCGGGAGGGACAGATACGCAGTATTTT. Protein product: CASSLGVLAGGTDTQYF.